The rows below give T cell receptor beta chains drawn from one sample of a study of blood T cell repertoires in COVID-19. Sequenced by immunoSEQ multiplex PCR; TCRdb stores in-frame clones only, minus some. The sample comprises about 70,000 clones, approximately 85% of which are singletons, and roughly 32% rests with the top ten. Sequencing used peripheral blood. The receptors come from a woman older than 75 with active or convalescent COVID-19. CDR3s include the opening cysteine and the closing phenylalanine or tryptophan. A D gene is named only where the DNA matches it firmly. Only some rows state a clone size, as once, few, many or a class for expanded clones.

d_call: -
j_call: TRBJ1-2
clone_size: once
v_call: TRBV3-1/TRBV3-2
cdr3_aa: CASSQDLRYGTGDHYGYTF
cdr3_nt: TGTGCCAGCAGCCAAGATCTACGATACGGGACTGGGGACCACTATGGCTACACCTTC

d_call: -
j_call: TRBJ1-2
clone_size: -
v_call: TRBV4-3
cdr3_aa: CASSQEWNSFWDGYTF
cdr3_nt: TGCGCCAGCAGCCAAGAATGGAACAGTTTCTGGGATGGCTACACCTTC

d_call: TRBD1
j_call: TRBJ1-6
clone_size: -
v_call: TRBV4-2
cdr3_aa: CASSQDHRGGNSPLHF
cdr3_nt: TGTGCCAGCAGCCAAGACCACAGGGGCGGCAATTCACCCCTCCACTTT

d_call: TRBD1
j_call: TRBJ2-2
clone_size: -
v_call: TRBV7-9
cdr3_aa: CASSLSTGTGNTGELFF
cdr3_nt: TGTGCCAGCAGCTTGAGTACCGGGACAGGGAACACCGGGGAGCTGTTTTTT

d_call: -
j_call: TRBJ1-3
clone_size: -
v_call: TRBV28
cdr3_aa: CASSSLGREDGNTIYF
cdr3_nt: TGTGCCAGCAGTTCCCTCGGTAGGGAGGATGGAAACACCATATATTTT

d_call: TRBD1
j_call: TRBJ1-1
clone_size: -
v_call: TRBV11-1
cdr3_aa: CASRGQANTEAFF
cdr3_nt: TGTGCCAGCAGAGGACAGGCGAACACTGAAGCTTTCTTT

d_call: -
j_call: TRBJ2-7
clone_size: many
v_call: TRBV29-1
cdr3_aa: CSVGTENQQYF
cdr3_nt: TGCAGCGTTGGGACAGAGAACCAGCAGTACTTC

d_call: TRBD1
j_call: TRBJ2-1
clone_size: once
v_call: TRBV19
cdr3_aa: CASKGQGGINEQFF
cdr3_nt: TGTGCCAGTAAAGGACAGGGGGGAATCAATGAGCAGTTCTTC

d_call: TRBD1
j_call: TRBJ2-7
clone_size: -
v_call: TRBV27
cdr3_aa: CASSLSGTAYEQYF
cdr3_nt: TGTGCCAGCAGTTTATCTGGGACAGCCTACGAGCAGTACTTC

d_call: -
j_call: TRBJ1-4
clone_size: -
v_call: TRBV21-1
cdr3_aa: CASSFSLAGGDEKLFF
cdr3_nt: TGTGCCAGCAGCTTCTCCCTGGCTGGGGGGGACGAAAAACTGTTTTTT

d_call: -
j_call: TRBJ1-3
clone_size: -
v_call: TRBV5-6
cdr3_aa: CASSFDRVSGNTIYF
cdr3_nt: TGTGCCAGCAGCTTTGACAGAGTCTCTGGAAACACCATATATTTT

d_call: -
j_call: TRBJ2-7
clone_size: -
v_call: TRBV5-4
cdr3_aa: CASSLSGPYEQYF
cdr3_nt: TGTGCCAGCAGCTTGTCAGGGCCCTACGAGCAGTACTTC

d_call: TRBD1
j_call: TRBJ1-2
clone_size: once
v_call: TRBV7-8
cdr3_aa: CASSDRGPKGYTF
cdr3_nt: TGTGCCAGCAGCGACAGGGGGCCGAAAGGCTACACCTTC

d_call: -
j_call: TRBJ1-1
clone_size: -
v_call: TRBV18
cdr3_aa: CASSPSGTPQGAFF
cdr3_nt: TGTGCCAGCTCACCTTCCGGGACTCCCCAGGGAGCTTTCTTT

d_call: -
j_call: TRBJ1-1
clone_size: -
v_call: TRBV30
cdr3_aa: CAWSPGNTEAFF
cdr3_nt: TGTGCCTGGAGTCCAGGTAACACTGAAGCTTTCTTT

d_call: -
j_call: TRBJ1-1
clone_size: -
v_call: TRBV3-1/TRBV3-2
cdr3_aa: CASSPQPGNTEAFF
cdr3_nt: TGTGCCAGCAGCCCCCAGCCGGGTAACACTGAAGCTTTCTTT

d_call: -
j_call: TRBJ1-4
clone_size: -
v_call: TRBV7-9
cdr3_aa: CASSLAGGEKLFF
cdr3_nt: TGTGCCAGCAGTCTTGCAGGAGGGGAAAAACTGTTTTTT

d_call: -
j_call: TRBJ2-7
clone_size: -
v_call: TRBV28
cdr3_aa: CASTDGAYEQYF
cdr3_nt: TGTGCCAGCACTGACGGGGCCTACGAGCAGTACTTC

d_call: TRBD1
j_call: TRBJ1-2
clone_size: -
v_call: TRBV7-8
cdr3_aa: CASSLGQGKGGYTF
cdr3_nt: TGTGCCAGCAGCTTGGGACAGGGGAAAGGTGGCTACACCTTC

d_call: -
j_call: TRBJ2-7
clone_size: -
v_call: TRBV7-7
cdr3_aa: CASSQMQGSEQYF
cdr3_nt: TGTGCCAGCAGCCAAATGCAGGGTAGCGAGCAGTACTTC

d_call: TRBD1
j_call: TRBJ1-5
clone_size: -
v_call: TRBV5-1
cdr3_aa: CASSRTGGQPQHF
cdr3_nt: TGCGCCAGCAGCCGTACAGGGGGCCAGCCCCAGCATTTT

d_call: TRBD2
j_call: TRBJ2-2
clone_size: few
v_call: TRBV29-1
cdr3_aa: CSVEAPGGPRAGELFF
cdr3_nt: TGCAGCGTTGAAGCCCCGGGGGGGCCGAGGGCCGGGGAGCTGTTTTTT

d_call: TRBD1
j_call: TRBJ2-1
clone_size: once
v_call: TRBV19
cdr3_aa: CASSTSGQVGDEQFF
cdr3_nt: TGTGCCAGTAGTACCTCGGGACAGGTCGGTGATGAGCAGTTCTTC

d_call: -
j_call: TRBJ2-5
clone_size: -
v_call: TRBV5-1
cdr3_aa: CASSFSGSQETQYF
cdr3_nt: TGCGCCAGCAGCTTTTCGGGGTCACAAGAGACCCAGTACTTC

d_call: -
j_call: TRBJ2-7
clone_size: few
v_call: TRBV9
cdr3_aa: CASSVGSSSYEQYF
cdr3_nt: TGTGCCAGCAGCGTAGGATCCAGCTCCTACGAGCAGTACTTC

d_call: -
j_call: TRBJ1-1
clone_size: -
v_call: TRBV11-3
cdr3_aa: CASSLDAGEAFF
cdr3_nt: TGTGCCAGCAGCTTAGATGCAGGGGAAGCTTTCTTT

d_call: -
j_call: TRBJ1-4
clone_size: -
v_call: TRBV7-2
cdr3_aa: CASSLAGARDEKLFF
cdr3_nt: TGTGCCAGCAGCTTAGCGGGGGCACGCGATGAAAAACTGTTTTTT

d_call: TRBD2
j_call: TRBJ2-1
clone_size: -
v_call: TRBV5-4
cdr3_aa: CASSLTSGRSSYNEQFF
cdr3_nt: TGTGCCAGCAGCTTGACTAGCGGGCGGAGCTCCTACAATGAGCAGTTCTTC

d_call: TRBD2
j_call: TRBJ2-5
clone_size: -
v_call: TRBV11-3
cdr3_aa: CASSLGGSGGETQYF
cdr3_nt: TGTGCCAGCAGCTTAGGGGGGAGCGGGGGAGAGACCCAGTACTTC

d_call: TRBD1
j_call: TRBJ2-7
clone_size: -
v_call: TRBV19
cdr3_aa: CASARDRVSEQYF
cdr3_nt: TGTGCCAGTGCCCGGGACAGGGTGTCCGAGCAGTACTTC

d_call: TRBD2
j_call: TRBJ2-3
clone_size: -
v_call: TRBV27
cdr3_aa: CASSLSSGGLPHTQYF
cdr3_nt: TGTGCCAGCAGTTTATCGTCGGGGGGACTACCGCATACGCAGTATTTT

d_call: -
j_call: TRBJ2-2
clone_size: -
v_call: TRBV7-3
cdr3_aa: CASSLMAGSKTGELFF
cdr3_nt: TGTGCCAGCAGCTTAATGGCGGGCTCTAAAACCGGGGAGCTGTTTTTT

d_call: -
j_call: TRBJ1-2
clone_size: -
v_call: TRBV7-2
cdr3_aa: CASSLRGNYGYTF
cdr3_nt: TGTGCCAGCAGCTTACGGGGGAACTATGGCTACACCTTC

d_call: TRBD2
j_call: TRBJ2-7
clone_size: once
v_call: TRBV3-1/TRBV3-2
cdr3_aa: CASSQDMTSGGARFYEQYF
cdr3_nt: TGTGCCAGCAGCCAAGATATGACTAGCGGGGGGGCCAGGTTCTACGAGCAGTACTTC

d_call: -
j_call: TRBJ1-5
clone_size: once
v_call: TRBV11-2
cdr3_aa: CASSLGIDRTTPQHF
cdr3_nt: TGTGCCAGCAGCTTAGGAATCGACAGAACAACGCCCCAGCATTTT

d_call: -
j_call: TRBJ1-6
clone_size: once
v_call: TRBV5-1
cdr3_aa: CASSLGWGVRSPLHF
cdr3_nt: TGCGCCAGCAGCCTGGGGTGGGGGGTAAGGTCACCCCTCCACTTT

d_call: TRBD1
j_call: TRBJ1-4
clone_size: -
v_call: TRBV7-2
cdr3_aa: CASSEGQGRHEKLFF
cdr3_nt: TGTGCCAGCAGCGAAGGACAGGGTCGTCATGAAAAACTGTTTTTT

d_call: -
j_call: TRBJ1-1
clone_size: -
v_call: TRBV30
cdr3_aa: CAFGGVNTEAFF
cdr3_nt: TGTGCCTTTGGCGGGGTGAACACTGAAGCTTTCTTT

d_call: -
j_call: TRBJ2-1
clone_size: few
v_call: TRBV5-6
cdr3_aa: CASSPEDNYNEQFF
cdr3_nt: TGTGCCAGCAGCCCGGAGGATAATTACAATGAGCAGTTCTTC

d_call: TRBD2
j_call: TRBJ2-5
clone_size: -
v_call: TRBV5-8
cdr3_aa: CASSLGTSGGTEETQYF
cdr3_nt: TGTGCCAGCAGCTTGGGGACTAGCGGGGGGACGGAAGAGACCCAGTACTTC

d_call: TRBD1
j_call: TRBJ2-7
clone_size: -
v_call: TRBV11-2
cdr3_aa: CASSLVGQGHEQYF
cdr3_nt: TGTGCCAGCAGCTTAGTAGGACAGGGCCACGAGCAGTACTTC

d_call: TRBD1
j_call: TRBJ2-7
clone_size: -
v_call: TRBV7-2
cdr3_aa: CASSLRTTGVLPYEQYF
cdr3_nt: TGTGCCAGCAGTCTTCGAACGACAGGGGTCCTTCCCTACGAGCAGTACTTC

d_call: -
j_call: TRBJ2-7
clone_size: -
v_call: TRBV10-3
cdr3_aa: CAISGQGTYEQYF
cdr3_nt: TGTGCCATCAGTGGTCAGGGCACCTACGAGCAGTACTTC

d_call: -
j_call: TRBJ1-5
clone_size: -
v_call: TRBV7-9
cdr3_aa: CASSVDQREPQHF
cdr3_nt: TGTGCCAGCAGCGTTGACCAGAGGGAGCCCCAGCATTTT

d_call: -
j_call: TRBJ1-4
clone_size: few
v_call: TRBV7-9
cdr3_aa: CASSLGPRGAGGEKLFF
cdr3_nt: TGTGCCAGCAGCTTAGGCCCCCGGGGGGCCGGGGGTGAAAAACTGTTTTTT

d_call: -
j_call: TRBJ1-1
clone_size: -
v_call: TRBV6-4
cdr3_aa: CASSEAGGTEAFF
cdr3_nt: TGTGCCAGCAGTGAGGCGGGGGGCACTGAAGCTTTCTTT

d_call: -
j_call: TRBJ1-2
clone_size: few
v_call: TRBV5-3
cdr3_aa: CAIPRRTDYGYTF
cdr3_nt: TGTGCCATTCCGCGTCGGACAGACTATGGCTACACCTTC

d_call: -
j_call: TRBJ1-3
clone_size: few
v_call: TRBV19
cdr3_aa: CATRLQGNSGNTIYF
cdr3_nt: TGTGCCACCCGCCTACAGGGCAATTCTGGAAACACCATATATTTT

d_call: -
j_call: TRBJ1-6
clone_size: -
v_call: TRBV19
cdr3_aa: CASSIGPRGSPLHF
cdr3_nt: TGTGCCAGTAGTATAGGACCTCGCGGTTCACCCCTCCACTTT

d_call: -
j_call: TRBJ1-5
clone_size: -
v_call: TRBV21-1
cdr3_aa: CASSASGTGSECQPQHF
cdr3_nt: TGTGCCAGCAGCGCATCCGGGACAGGAAGCGAATGTCAGCCCCAGCATTTT

d_call: TRBD1
j_call: TRBJ2-7
clone_size: -
v_call: TRBV7-2
cdr3_aa: CASRLPGQGIYEQYF
cdr3_nt: TGTGCCAGCAGGCTACCGGGACAGGGAATCTACGAGCAGTACTTC

d_call: TRBD1
j_call: TRBJ2-4
clone_size: few
v_call: TRBV6-2/TRBV6-3
cdr3_aa: CASSPTGTGGLNIQYF
cdr3_nt: TGTGCCAGCAGCCCGACCGGGACAGGGGGCTTAAACATTCAGTACTTC

d_call: -
j_call: TRBJ1-3
clone_size: once
v_call: TRBV11-2
cdr3_aa: CASSALSGETSGNTIYF
cdr3_nt: TGTGCCAGCAGCGCACTCTCGGGGGAGACCTCTGGAAACACCATATATTTT

d_call: TRBD1
j_call: TRBJ1-2
clone_size: -
v_call: TRBV6-5
cdr3_aa: CASSYWETGQKGYTF
cdr3_nt: TGTGCCAGCAGTTATTGGGAGACAGGGCAGAAAGGCTACACCTTC

d_call: TRBD2
j_call: TRBJ2-7
clone_size: -
v_call: TRBV29-1
cdr3_aa: CSVAIPLGGTYEQYF
cdr3_nt: TGCAGCGTTGCTATCCCCTTGGGAGGGACGTACGAGCAGTACTTC

d_call: -
j_call: TRBJ2-2
clone_size: -
v_call: TRBV7-2
cdr3_aa: CASSLQNGGELFF
cdr3_nt: TGTGCCAGCAGCTTACAAAACGGCGGGGAGCTGTTTTTT

d_call: TRBD1
j_call: TRBJ1-2
clone_size: -
v_call: TRBV6-6
cdr3_aa: CASSRDRGFYGYTF
cdr3_nt: TGTGCCAGCAGCCGGGACAGGGGCTTCTATGGCTACACCTTC

d_call: TRBD1
j_call: TRBJ1-5
clone_size: -
v_call: TRBV11-2
cdr3_aa: CASSRDRAGNQPQHF
cdr3_nt: TGTGCCAGCAGCCGTGACAGGGCGGGCAATCAGCCCCAGCATTTT

d_call: TRBD1
j_call: TRBJ1-2
clone_size: -
v_call: TRBV6-1
cdr3_aa: CASSEAWDRANYGYTF
cdr3_nt: TGTGCCAGCAGTGAAGCGTGGGACAGGGCCAACTATGGCTACACCTTC